A selection of T cell receptor beta chains follows, all from one sample in a study of cytomegalovirus exposure and HLA in healthy donors. Profiled with immunoSEQ multiplex PCR; TCRdb holds only in-frame clones, not every one. The table has some 170,000 clones, roughly 76% seen once. Specimen: PBMCs. The receptors stem from a woman between 18 and 29 years old in good health and CMV-seropositive. Both conserved end residues are part of each CDR3. Each record gives: D gene, clone size, J gene, V gene, CDR3 DNA, CDR3 protein. The D gene is left open where the match is weak. The listing skips clone size in some rows; elsewhere it reads once, few, many or a size class.

>TRBD1|-|TRBJ2-1|TRBV5-1
TGCGCCAGCAGCTCCCGGACAGGGGTGAATGAGCAGTTCTTC
CASSSRTGVNEQFF
>TRBD1|few|TRBJ1-4|TRBV2
TGTGCCAGCAGTGGCGGACAGGGGATAATTTCTAATGAAAAACTGTTTTTT
CASSGGQGIISNEKLFF
>TRBD2|-|TRBJ2-3|TRBV7-9
TGTGCCAGCAGCCCCCGCCGTGGGAGCGGGGGAAGCACAGATACGCAGTATTTT
CASSPRRGSGGSTDTQYF
>-|-|TRBJ1-6|TRBV10-3
TGTGCCATCAGCAGAGGGGGGGAGGGGGGGCCCAATTCACCCCTCCACTTT
CAISRGGEGGPNSPLHF
>TRBD2|-|TRBJ2-2|TRBV4-2
TGTGCCAGCAGCCAATATAAACCGGGACTAGCGGACACCGGGGAGCTGTTTTTT
CASSQYKPGLADTGELFF
>TRBD1|-|TRBJ1-1|TRBV10-3
TGTGCCATCAGTGTCCGCGACACAGGGGGGATCGAGAACACTGAAGCTTTCTTT
CAISVRDTGGIENTEAFF
>-|-|TRBJ1-1|TRBV25-1
TGTGCCAGCACCGGGGGGTCAGGGTGGTTCACTGAAGCTTTCTTT
CASTGGSGWFTEAFF
>TRBD1|-|TRBJ1-1|TRBV7-8
TGTGCCAGCAGCCTAGGGACAGGGAGCGACACTGAAGCTTTCTTT
CASSLGTGSDTEAFF
>-|-|TRBJ1-6|TRBV15
TGTGCCACCAGCAGAGATCGGAGGGCGCGGATTAATTCACCCCTCCACTTT
CATSRDRRARINSPLHF
>TRBD1|few|TRBJ1-1|TRBV11-2
TGTGCCAGCAGTCTGGACAGGATTGGCACTGAAGCTTTCTTT
CASSLDRIGTEAFF
>-|-|TRBJ1-6|TRBV28
TGTGCCAGCAGATCGGGGAATTCACCCCTCCACTTT
CASRSGNSPLHF
>-|-|TRBJ2-5|TRBV7-9
TGTGCCAGCAGCTCCCATGGGAGCCAAGAGACCCAGTACTTC
CASSSHGSQETQYF
>-|-|TRBJ2-2|TRBV5-1
TGCGCCAGCGGGGGGCTAGCGGACACCGGGGAGCTGTTTTTT
CASGGLADTGELFF
>-|-|TRBJ2-2|TRBV6-1
TGTGCCAGCAGTCCCGGACTCTCAGGGGAGCTGTTTTTT
CASSPGLSGELFF
>-|-|TRBJ1-2|TRBV7-8
TGTGCCAGCAGCTTAGGGGGCCGTGGCTACACCTTC
CASSLGGRGYTF
>TRBD1|-|TRBJ1-1|TRBV7-7
TGTGCTAGCAGCCCCAGGGGGACAGAGGAACATAGAAACACTGAAGCTTTCTTT
CASSPRGTEEHRNTEAFF
>-|-|TRBJ1-1|TRBV11-3
TGTGCCAGCAGCCTTAGGGGAGGGAACACTGAAGCTTTCTTT
CASSLRGGNTEAFF
>TRBD1|few|TRBJ1-1|TRBV11-2
TGTGCCAGCAGCTTAACACGGACAGGGGGCACTGAAGCTTTCTTT
CASSLTRTGGTEAFF
>-|once|TRBJ1-2|TRBV29-1
TGCAGCGTTGAAGGCGGCCGGACAGCACCCTATGGCTACACCTTC
CSVEGGRTAPYGYTF